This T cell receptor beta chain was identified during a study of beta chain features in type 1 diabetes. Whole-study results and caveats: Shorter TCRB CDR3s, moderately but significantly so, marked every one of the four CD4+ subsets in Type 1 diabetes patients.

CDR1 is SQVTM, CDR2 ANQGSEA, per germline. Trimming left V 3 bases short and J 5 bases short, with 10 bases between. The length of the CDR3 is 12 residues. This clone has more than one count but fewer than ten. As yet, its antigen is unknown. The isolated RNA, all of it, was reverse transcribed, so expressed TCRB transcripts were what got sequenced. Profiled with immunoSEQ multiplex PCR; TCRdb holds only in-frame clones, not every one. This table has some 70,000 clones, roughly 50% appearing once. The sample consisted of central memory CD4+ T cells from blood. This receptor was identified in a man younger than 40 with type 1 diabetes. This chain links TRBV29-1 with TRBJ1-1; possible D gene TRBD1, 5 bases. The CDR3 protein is CSVDRVGTEAFF. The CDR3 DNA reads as TGCAGCGTTGACAGGGTGGGGACTGAAGCTTTCTTT.